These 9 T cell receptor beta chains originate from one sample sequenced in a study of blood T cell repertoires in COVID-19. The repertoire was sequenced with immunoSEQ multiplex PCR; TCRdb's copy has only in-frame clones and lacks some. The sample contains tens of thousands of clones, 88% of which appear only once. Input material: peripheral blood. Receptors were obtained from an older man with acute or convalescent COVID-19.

The CDR3 reads CASSYLTGVLGELFF. In nucleotides, the CDR3 is TGTGCCAGCAGTTACCTCACGGGGGTTCTCGGGGAGCTGTTTTTT. The chain joins TRBV6-5 to TRBJ2-2, with a possible D match to TRBD2 (6 bases). V was shortened by 2 bases and J by 7 bases, with 14 bases between the two germline ends. In germline, CDR1 is MNHEY, CDR2 SVGAGI. The CDR3 loop spans 15 amino acids.

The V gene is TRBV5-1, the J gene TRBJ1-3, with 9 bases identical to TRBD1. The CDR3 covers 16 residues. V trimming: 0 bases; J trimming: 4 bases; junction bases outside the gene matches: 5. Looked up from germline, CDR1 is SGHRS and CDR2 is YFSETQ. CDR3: CASSLVGQGSGNTIYF. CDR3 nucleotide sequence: TGCGCCAGCAGCTTGGTGGGACAGGGCTCCGGAAACACCATATATTTT. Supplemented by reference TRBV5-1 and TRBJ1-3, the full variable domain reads KAGVTQTPRYLIKTRGQQVTLSCSPISGHRSVSWYQQTPGQGLQFLFEYFSETQRNKGNFPGRFSGRQFSNSRSEMNVSTLELGDSALYLCASSLVGQGSGNTIYFGEGSWLTVV.

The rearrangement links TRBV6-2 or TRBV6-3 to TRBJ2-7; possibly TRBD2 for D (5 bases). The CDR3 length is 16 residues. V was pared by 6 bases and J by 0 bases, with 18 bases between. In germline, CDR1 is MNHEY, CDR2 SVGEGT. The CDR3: CASSLPPPGSSYEQYF. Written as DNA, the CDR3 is TGTGCCAGCAGCCTCCCCCCCCCGGGGAGCTCCTACGAGCAGTACTTC.

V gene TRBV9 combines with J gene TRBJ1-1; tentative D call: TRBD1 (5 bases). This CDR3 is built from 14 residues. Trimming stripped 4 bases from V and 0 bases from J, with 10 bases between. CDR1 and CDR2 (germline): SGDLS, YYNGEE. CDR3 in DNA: TGTGCCAGCAGCCACGGCAGGGTGAACACTGAAGCTTTCTTT. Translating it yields CASSHGRVNTEAFF.

CDR3 DNA sequence: TGTGCCAGCAGTCCAAACAGGGAATATGGCTACACCTTC. Translation: CASSPNREYGYTF. This rearrangement joins TRBV6-2 or TRBV6-3 to TRBJ1-2, with TRBD1 as a possible D gene (6 bases). The germline CDR1 and CDR2 sequences are MNHEY and SVGEGT. The V gene lost 5 bases and the J gene lost 5 bases, with 12 bases spanning the gap. The CDR3 has 13 residues.

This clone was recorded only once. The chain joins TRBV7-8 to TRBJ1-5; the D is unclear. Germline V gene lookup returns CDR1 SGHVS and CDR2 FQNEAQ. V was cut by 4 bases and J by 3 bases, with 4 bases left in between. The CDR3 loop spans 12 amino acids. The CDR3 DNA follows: TGTGCCAGCAGCTCAAACAATCAGCCCCAGCATTTT. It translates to CASSSNNQPQHF.

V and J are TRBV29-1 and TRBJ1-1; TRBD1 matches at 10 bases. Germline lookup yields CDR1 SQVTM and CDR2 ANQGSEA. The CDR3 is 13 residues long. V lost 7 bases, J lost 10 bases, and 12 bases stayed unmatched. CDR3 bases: TGCAGCGGGGGTCGACAGGGGGCCTTGGGAGCTTTCTTT. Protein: CSGGRQGALGAFF.

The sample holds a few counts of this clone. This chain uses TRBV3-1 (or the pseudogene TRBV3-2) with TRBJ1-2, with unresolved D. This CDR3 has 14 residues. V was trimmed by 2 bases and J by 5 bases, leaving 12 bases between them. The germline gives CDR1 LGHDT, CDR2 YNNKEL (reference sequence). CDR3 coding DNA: TGTGCCAGCAGCCAATCTGATGGCAGATATGGCTACACCTTC. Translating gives CASSQSDGRYGYTF.

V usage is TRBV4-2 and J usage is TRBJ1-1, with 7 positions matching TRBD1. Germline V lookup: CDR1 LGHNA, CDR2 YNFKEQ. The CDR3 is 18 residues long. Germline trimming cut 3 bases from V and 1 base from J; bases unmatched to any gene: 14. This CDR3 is CASSHGTVGIAGNTEAFF. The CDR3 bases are TGTGCCAGCAGCCACGGGACAGTAGGGATCGCGGGGAACACTGAAGCTTTCTTT.